This T cell receptor beta chain derives from a study of T cells in localized non-small cell lung cancer. General study points: Of the top 100 tumor clones, median roughly 55 were in adjacent lung, more than 25 among its top 100. A denser population of T cells in blood accompanied longer overall survival. Peak T cell clonality was found in uninvolved adjacent lung, exceeding tumor.

A remark on this clone: Its matching antigen is unknown.

The protocol was immunoSEQ multiplex PCR, while the TCRdb copy is restricted to in-frame clones and leaves out a portion. The sample has about 45,000 clones, roughly 90% seen once. V lost 4 bases and J lost 6, with 6 bases in between. CDR1 is LNHNV, CDR2 YYDKDF, per germline (reference sequence). The CDR3 is made up of 11 amino acids. The TCR originated in a woman between 40 and 69 years old with stage II lung adenocarcinoma. The V and J genes are TRBV15 and TRBJ1-1; D ambiguous. This specimen was PBMCs, taken before any cancer treatment. CDR3 protein: CATSTKAEAFF. CDR3 nucleotide sequence: TGTGCCACCAGCACCAAAGCTGAAGCTTTCTTT.